What follows are 17 T cell receptor beta chains derived from one specimen sequenced in a study of shared clonotypes between healthy human individuals. TCRdb's table, derived via immunoSEQ multiplex PCR, lists solely in-frame clones and lacks some. The sample has approximately 2.5 million clones, 90% to 95% seen once. Sequenced sample: naive CD4+ T cells sorted from blood. As to subset: CD45RA+ positively selected. Receptors were obtained from a man aged 18 to 30 in good health.

Turning to this clone: The identical CDR3 is also encoded by other nucleotide sequences in the sample. This chain links TRBV2 with TRBJ1-3, with D unresolved. The V gene lost 4 bases and the J gene lost 0 bases, with 7 bases spanning the gap. Germline V gene data show CDR1 as SNHLY and CDR2 as FYNNEI. The CDR3 extends over 14 amino acids. In DNA form, the CDR3 reads TGTGCCAGCAGTGGAGGGCCCTCTGGAAACACCATATATTTT. It is translated as CASSGGPSGNTIYF.

The chain carries TRBV9 and TRBJ2-3; 8 bases agree with TRBD1. V was clipped by 4 bases and J by 6 bases; unmatched bases: 4. Germline lookup yields CDR1 SGDLS and CDR2 YYNGEE. The CDR3 loop spans 13 amino acids. The CDR3 DNA reads as TGTGCCAGCAGCAACTACAGGGGGGATACGCAGTATTTT. Amino acids: CASSNYRGDTQYF.

The chain is built from TRBV5-5 and TRBJ2-7; 9 positions match TRBD1. The CDR3 covers 13 residues. V lost 8 bases to trimming and J lost 2 bases; unmatched junction nucleotides: 5. Germline V CDR1 and CDR2: SGHKS, YYEKEE (reference sequence). This CDR3 is CARDRDRAYEQYF. The CDR3 DNA sequence: TGTGCCAGGGACCGGGACAGGGCCTACGAGCAGTACTTC.

The CDR3 here is CASSLSQGLEQYF. Written as DNA, the CDR3 is TGTGCCAGCAGCTTATCCCAGGGACTGGAGCAGTACTTC. J is TRBJ2-7 and V is TRBV7-3; maybe TRBD2 (6 bases). V lost 2 bases to trimming and J lost 7 bases, with 12 bases between them. This CDR3 comprises 13 residues. Germline V gives CDR1 SGHTA, CDR2 FQGTGA. The full variable domain, in which reference TRBV7-3 and TRBJ2-7 provide the parts outside the CDR3, is GAGVSQTPSNKVTEKGKYVELRCDPISGHTALYWYRQSLGQGPEFLIYFQGTGAADDSGLPNDRFFAVRPEGSVSTLKIQRTERGDSAVYLCASSLSQGLEQYFGPGTRLTVT.

The chain recombines TRBV19 with TRBJ2-1; D is possibly TRBD1 or TRBD2 (5 bases each). The CDR3 covers 15 residues. V was clipped by 4 bases and J by 5 bases, with 15 bases between them. The germline V gene encodes CDR1 LNHDA and CDR2 SQIVND (reference sequence). CDR3 sequence: CASSTAGTSNNEQFF. CDR3 bases: TGTGCCAGTAGTACGGCCGGGACCTCGAACAATGAGCAGTTCTTC.

V usage is TRBV27 and J usage is TRBJ2-7; D might be TRBD1 or TRBD2, each matching 5 bases. From germline, CDR1 is MNHEY and CDR2 SMNVEV (reference sequence). This CDR3 contains 15 residues. The germline V and J ends were trimmed by 1 base and 3 bases, with 13 bases remaining between them. This chain's CDR3 is CASSLYQGSDYEQYF. CDR3 nucleotide sequence: TGTGCCAGCAGTTTATACCAGGGTAGCGACTACGAGCAGTACTTC.

The V gene is TRBV2, the J gene TRBJ2-4; D perhaps matches TRBD1 (5 bases). The CDR3 has 16 residues. V was trimmed by 3 bases and J by 0 bases, leaving 12 bases between them. The germline V gene encodes CDR1 SNHLY and CDR2 FYNNEI. The CDR3 sequence is CASSDSPGLAKNIQYF. CDR3 nucleotide sequence: TGTGCCAGCAGTGATTCTCCAGGGCTAGCCAAAAACATTCAGTACTTC.

This clone was seen only a few times. V is TRBV9 and J is TRBJ1-1; no definite D call. The CDR3 length is 13 residues. The V and J ends lost 3 bases and 7 bases respectively, with 13 bases between them. In germline, CDR1 is SGDLS, CDR2 YYNGEE. This CDR3 is CASSATWVGEAFF. The CDR3 nucleotides read TGTGCCAGCAGCGCCACCTGGGTGGGTGAAGCTTTCTTT.

This chain joins TRBV6-5 and TRBJ2-5; D may be TRBD1 (5 bases). The closer fit of TRBJ2-7 to the DNA end suggests the J call may be wrong. CDR3 size: 13 residues. Germline V lookup: CDR1 MNHEY, CDR2 SVGAGI. The CDR3 DNA reads TGTGCCAGCAGCCAGGGATTCCGCTACGAGCAGTACTTC. This sequence encodes CASSQGFRYEQYF.

The chain uses TRBV7-2 and TRBJ2-7; 8 nucleotides align to TRBD1. After removal of 5 bases from V and 3 bases from J, the junction contained 9 bases not matched to a gene. The CDR3 runs to 15 residues. The V gene's germline CDR1 is SGHTA and CDR2 FQGNSA. CDR3 DNA: TGTGCCAGCAGCCTGGACAGGGCAAGTTTCTACGAGCAGTACTTC. Protein: CASSLDRASFYEQYF.

The chain recombines TRBV27 with TRBJ1-5; D unresolved. Germline CDR1 reads MNHEY; CDR2 reads SMNVEV (reference sequence). V dropped 10 bases and J dropped 2 bases, with 15 bases sitting between them. The CDR3 runs 14 residues. CDR3 DNA sequence: TGTGCCATCCCCCTTGAAGGAGGCAATCAGCCCCAGCATTTT. Translating it yields CAIPLEGGNQPQHF.

Regarding this clone: Other nucleotide sequences from this sample produce the same CDR3. The V call is TRBV18, the J call TRBJ1-5, with D unclear. The germline V gene encodes CDR1 KGHSH and CDR2 LQKENI. The CDR3 runs 13 residues. V was trimmed by 3 bases and J by 4 bases, leaving 7 bases between them. CDR3 sequence reads: CASSPSPNQPQHF. The CDR3 DNA is TGTGCCAGCTCACCGAGCCCGAATCAGCCCCAGCATTTT. Using reference TRBV18 and TRBJ1-5 for the parts outside the CDR3, the full variable domain is NAGVMQNPRHLVRRRGQEARLRCSPMKGHSHVYWYRQLPEEGLKFMVYLQKENIIDESGMPKERFSAEFPKEGPSILRIQQVVRGDSAAYFCASSPSPNQPQHFGDGTRLSIL.

The chain joins TRBV6-6 to TRBJ2-3; the D is unclear. Between the trimmed V and J ends, which lost 0 bases and 4 bases, there was a span of 14 bases. Germline V gene lookup returns CDR1 MNHNY and CDR2 SVGAGI (reference sequence). The CDR3 is 16 amino acids. The CDR3 sequence is CASSYSYYTHPDTQYF. Written as DNA, the CDR3 is TGTGCCAGCAGTTACTCGTACTACACACACCCAGATACGCAGTATTTT.

The chain couples TRBV11-1 to TRBJ2-7; 10 nucleotides line up with TRBD2. This CDR3 comprises 16 residues. V lost 5 bases to trimming and J lost 5 bases; unmatched junction nucleotides: 12. The germline CDR1 and CDR2 sequences are SGHAT and FQDESV (reference sequence). As DNA, the CDR3 is TGTGCCAGCAGCCCGGGGGCTAGCGGGGGATGGGACGAGCAGTACTTC. Its protein product is CASSPGASGGWDEQYF.

V gene TRBV10-3 combines with J gene TRBJ2-7, with 13 positions matching TRBD2. The ends lost 2 bases at V and 4 bases at J; junction bases unmatched: 5. This CDR3 region has 16 residues. Germline CDR1 and CDR2: ENHRY and SYGVKD. CDR3 residues: CAISEDRTSGSYEQYF. The CDR3 nucleotides read TGTGCCATCAGTGAGGATCGGACTAGCGGGAGTTACGAGCAGTACTTC.

The V gene is TRBV5-6, the J gene TRBJ1-4; D is perhaps TRBD1 (6 bases). The germline V and J ends were trimmed by 4 bases and 4 bases, with 14 bases remaining between them. There are 15 residues in the CDR3. From germline, CDR1 is SGHDT and CDR2 YYEEEE. The CDR3, as DNA: TGTGCCAGCAGCCAAAAGACAGGCCTTAATGAAAAACTGTTTTTT. Amino acids: CASSQKTGLNEKLFF.

With respect to this clone: The same CDR3 is also encoded by other DNA sequences in this sample. The V and J genes are TRBV9 and TRBJ2-3; maybe TRBD2 (6 bases). V was shortened by 1 base and J by 0 bases, with 6 bases between the two germline ends. Germline CDR1 SGDLS, CDR2 YYNGEE. The CDR3 has 14 amino acids. CDR3 nucleotides: TGTGCCAGCAGCGTAAGCGGGAGCACAGATACGCAGTATTTT. Translated: CASSVSGSTDTQYF.